Following are 11 T cell receptor beta chains from one sample sequenced in a study of shared clonotypes between healthy human individuals. Naive CD8 cells lacked CD45RO and underwent positive selection for CCR7, leaving out terminally differentiated effector memory CD45RA+ cells. The repertoire was sequenced with immunoSEQ multiplex PCR; TCRdb's copy has only in-frame clones and lacks some. In the table there are over 750,000 clones, roughly 96% of which are singletons. Sequenced sample: naive CD8+ T cells sorted from blood. All receptors come from a young man in good health.

V usage is TRBV19 and J usage is TRBJ2-4; D may be TRBD1 or TRBD2 (5 bases each). The CDR3 consists of 17 residues. CDR1 LNHDA and CDR2 SQIVND come from the germline V gene (reference sequence). V was clipped by 3 bases and J by 0 bases, with 15 bases between them. The CDR3 DNA sequence: TGTGCCAGTAGTATCGGGGCAGGTAGTATAGCCAAAAACATTCAGTACTTC. Its protein product is CASSIGAGSIAKNIQYF.

This clone was counted between two and nine times. CDR3 DNA: TGCGCCAGCAGCGACCACCCGGGACAGGACGAATATGAAAAACTGTTTTTT. This sequence encodes CASSDHPGQDEYEKLFF. The chain has TRBV5-1 and TRBJ1-4; 8 bases are a match to TRBD1. The V segment lost 4 bases and the J segment 6 bases; nucleotides outside the gene matches: 14. CDR1 and CDR2 from the germline V gene are SGHRS and YFSETQ. This CDR3 contains 17 residues.

Written as DNA, the CDR3 is TGTGCCAGCAGCAGACAGGGAGGGGGGGAAAAACTGTTTTTT. This sequence encodes CASSRQGGGEKLFF. The chain has TRBV9 and TRBJ1-4; 7 nucleotides line up with TRBD1. The CDR3 consists of 14 residues. In germline, CDR1 is SGDLS, CDR2 YYNGEE. The junction had 8 bases not matched to a gene; V was cut back by 4 bases and J by 8 bases.

V gene TRBV7-3 combines with J gene TRBJ2-2; D is perhaps TRBD1 (7 bases). CDR3 size: 19 residues. V shed 5 bases and J shed 5 bases, with 27 bases lying between them. Germline CDR1 is SGHTA and CDR2 is FQGTGA. CDR3 residues: CASSPRGRGTLHLTGELFF. CDR3 nucleotide sequence: TGTGCCAGCAGCCCTCGGGGCAGGGGGACTCTTCATCTTACCGGGGAGCTGTTTTTT.

This rearrangement joins TRBV5-5 to TRBJ2-7; weak D call: TRBD2 (5 bases). The germline V gene encodes CDR1 SGHKS and CDR2 YYEKEE (reference sequence). CDR3 size: 13 residues. The V and J ends lost 3 bases and 4 bases respectively, with 11 bases between them. The CDR3 DNA sequence: TGTGCCAGCAGCTCCATGACTATGTACGAGCAGTACTTC. It encodes CASSSMTMYEQYF.

The V and J genes are TRBV6-5 and TRBJ2-2, with D unresolved. Germline assignment: CDR1 MNHEY and CDR2 SVGAGI. Trimming stripped 3 bases from V and 3 bases from J, with 11 bases between. This CDR3 region has 15 residues. In DNA, the CDR3 is TGTGCCAGCAGTTATTACGACGGTTACACCGGGGAGCTGTTTTTT. Residues: CASSYYDGYTGELFF.

This chain uses TRBV14 with TRBJ2-1; D is undetermined. The ends were cut back, 1 base at V and 6 bases at J, with 4 bases in the middle. The CDR3 length is 12 residues. Germline V gene data show CDR1 as SGHDN and CDR2 as FVKESK. CDR3 sequence (DNA): TGTGCCAGCAGCCAAGGGGTCAATGAGCAGTTCTTC. It encodes CASSQGVNEQFF.

The J gene is TRBJ2-1, the V gene TRBV7-8; 10 bases are a match to TRBD1. The CDR3 is 16 residues long. CDR1 is SGHVS, CDR2 FQNEAQ, per germline. J gave up 9 bases and V 5 bases, and 13 bases lay outside the gene matches. CDR3 sequence: CASSPQWDRGKGEQFF. Here the CDR3 DNA reads TGTGCCAGCAGCCCCCAGTGGGACAGGGGTAAGGGTGAGCAGTTCTTC.

The genes are TRBV9 and TRBJ1-1; D is possibly TRBD1 (5 bases). Germline CDR1 is SGDLS and CDR2 is YYNGEE. Trimming removed 5 bases at V and 0 bases at J, with 8 bases between. The CDR3 is 13 residues long. CDR3 nucleotide sequence: TGTGCCAGCAGTTCGGGGGTGAACACTGAAGCTTTCTTT. This encodes CASSSGVNTEAFF.

The chain recombines TRBV7-8 with TRBJ2-2; unclear D gene. Trimming took 5 bases from V and 6 from J, leaving 13 bases between them. This CDR3 region has 14 residues. CDR1 is SGHVS and CDR2 is FQNEAQ in the germline V gene. CDR3 nucleotides: TGTGCCAGCAGCCCCCTCAGGAGCCCCGGGGAGCTGTTTTTT. Its protein is CASSPLRSPGELFF.

V is TRBV9 and J is TRBJ2-1; D might be TRBD2 (5 bases). Germline lookup yields CDR1 SGDLS and CDR2 YYNGEE. CDR3 length: 15 residues. Trimming pared 7 bases from V and 13 bases from J, leaving 27 bases between. CDR3 loop: CASSRTTDFGPSQFF. Here the CDR3 DNA reads TGTGCCAGCTCTCGGACCACGGATTTTGGCCCTAGCCAGTTCTTC.